This TCR beta chain was profiled in a study of naive and memory T cell subsets. Two oligonucleotides, mixed equimolar, formed the beta constant-region primer covering TRBC1 and TRBC2. Nested alpha and beta constant-region primers with the SP2 primer drove four PCR rounds on ligated cDNA. An oligonucleotide with the SP2 primer and a 12-nucleotide UMI was ligated to the cDNA 3' end. TCRdb recomputed calls from the UMI-ligation and nested PCR reads with MiXCR, one row per CDR3 protein. Altogether around 110,000 distinct CDR3 sequences are present, 36% being singletons, with the ten largest covering about 1%. Cells stained for CD3, CD4, CD8, CD45RA, CD27 and viability were sorted into four CD45RA/CD27 subsets. V was cut by 2 bases and J by 0 bases, with 8 bases left in between. The CDR3 is 15 amino acids. Germline CDR1 is MNHEY and CDR2 is SVGEGT. This clonotype was observed at least ten times.

V gene TRBV6-2 or TRBV6-3 combines with J gene TRBJ2-4; possibly TRBD2 for D (6 bases). The clonotype was recovered from a human donor in good health. The sample taken for sequencing was central memory CD4+ T cells from blood. The CDR3 spells CASSYGGVAKNIQYF. In nucleotides, the CDR3 is TGTGCCAGCAGTTACGGAGGGGTAGCCAAAAACATTCAGTACTTC.